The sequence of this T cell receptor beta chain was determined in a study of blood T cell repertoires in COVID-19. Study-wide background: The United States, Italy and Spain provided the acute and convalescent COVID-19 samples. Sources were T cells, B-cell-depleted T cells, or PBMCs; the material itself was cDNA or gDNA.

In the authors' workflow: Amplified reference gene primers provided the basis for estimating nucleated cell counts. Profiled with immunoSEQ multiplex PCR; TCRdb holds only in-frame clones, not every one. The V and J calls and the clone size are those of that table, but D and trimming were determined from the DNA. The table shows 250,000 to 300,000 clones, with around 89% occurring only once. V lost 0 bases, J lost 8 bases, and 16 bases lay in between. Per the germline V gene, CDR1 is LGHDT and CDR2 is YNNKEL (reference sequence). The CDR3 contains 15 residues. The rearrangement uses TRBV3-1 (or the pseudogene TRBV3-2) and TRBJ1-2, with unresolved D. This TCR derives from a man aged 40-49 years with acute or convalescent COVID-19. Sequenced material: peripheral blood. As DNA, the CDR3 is TGTGCCAGCAGCCAAGAAAAGGCCCCGAGCGGGGGCTACACCTTC. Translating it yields CASSQEKAPSGGYTF.